This record looks at one T cell receptor beta chain sequence and its context. In the original workflow: It was from reference gene primer amplification that nucleated cell counts were estimated. TCRdb keeps only in-frame clones here, not all; method: immunoSEQ multiplex PCR. Clonal size and the V and J genes are those of that table, whereas D and trimming came from the DNA. The data show approximately 180,000 clones, around 85% seen once. These data belong to a study of blood T cell repertoires in COVID-19. Study summary: The origin of the acute and convalescent COVID-19 samples was the United States, Italy and Spain. In each case, the material was cDNA or gDNA derived from T cells, B-cell-depleted T cells, or PBMCs.

Germline CDR1 reads MGHRA; CDR2 reads YSYEKL. V was cut by 1 base and J by 0 bases, with 7 bases left in between. CDR3 length equals 14 residues. The receptor's source is a human donor with active or convalescent COVID-19. The donor label of this sample is uncertain. This chain uses TRBV4-1 with TRBJ2-7, with D possibly being TRBD2 (5 bases). Sequencing used peripheral blood. CDR3 in DNA: TGCGCCAGCAGCCAAGGAGGGCTCTCCTACGAGCAGTACTTC. Translated, it gives CASSQGGLSYEQYF.